The 23 T cell receptor beta chains below all came from one sample that was sequenced in a study of blood T cell repertoires in COVID-19 (TCRdb year 2020). Preparation of the library involved the immunoSEQ multiplex PCR assay. TCRdb re-hosts the immuneACCESS table, in-frame sequences only. Its copies lack some clones; in the studies checked, an unresolved V gene accounts for under half of them, and the cause for the rest is not known. The sample yields over 250,000 clones; 91% were counted once. The ten largest clones add up to approximately 2.6% of the sample. Input material: peripheral blood. The source of these receptors is a person in their late teens or twenties with COVID-19, enrolled during active disease.

The chain combines TRBV19 with TRBJ1-1; the match to TRBD1 covers 7 bases. CDR1 is LNHDA, CDR2 SQIVND, per germline (reference sequence). The CDR3 totals 13 residues. Trimming at V came to 6 bases and at J to 1 base, leaving 2 bases not matched to a gene. The CDR3 region is CASSWTGNTEAFF. In DNA, the CDR3 is TGTGCCAGTAGCTGGACAGGGAACACTGAAGCTTTCTTT.

The chain carries TRBV4-1 and TRBJ1-1, with unresolved D. The germline V and J ends were trimmed by 0 bases and 6 bases, with 8 bases remaining between them. Per the germline V gene, CDR1 is MGHRA and CDR2 is YSYEKL. CDR3 length: 13 residues. CDR3 loop: CASSQDTGAEAFF. Written as DNA, the CDR3 is TGCGCCAGCAGCCAAGATACCGGGGCTGAAGCTTTCTTT.

The rearrangement joins TRBV14 to TRBJ2-7; D is unresolved. Germline values: CDR1 SGHDN, CDR2 FVKESK. V dropped 3 bases and J dropped 6 bases, with 9 bases sitting between them. This CDR3 spans 12 amino acids. CDR3 bases: TGTGCCAGCAGCCACACATTTTTCGAGCAGTACTTC. Translation: CASSHTFFEQYF.

In the case of this clone: In the same sample, other DNA sequences code for this CDR3. The V and J genes are TRBV6-1 and TRBJ1-1, with D unresolved. Trimming took off 2 bases at V and 1 base at J, with 5 bases between the two ends. The CDR3 runs 13 residues. Germline values: CDR1 MNHNS, CDR2 SASEGT. The CDR3 DNA reads TGTGCCAGCAGTGAACGGGGGAACACTGAAGCTTTCTTT. Its translation: CASSERGNTEAFF.

The V call is TRBV21-1, the J call TRBJ2-5; the table names TRBD1, a call not compared with the DNA. TRBV21-1 is assigned pseudogene status. The CDR3 length is 14 residues. The CDR3 loop is CASSKDKYQETQYF. For the CDR3, the DNA is TGTGCCAGCAGCAAGGACAAGTACCAAGAGACCCAGTACTTC.

This clone was seen a single time. The chain combines TRBV5-4 with TRBJ2-7; a possible D gene is TRBD2 (5 bases). V was cut by 4 bases and J by 7 bases, with 18 bases left in between. Germline V gene sequence: CDR1 SGHNT, CDR2 YYREEE (reference sequence). The CDR3 extends over 14 amino acids. The CDR3 sequence is CASSIDWATGEQYF. The CDR3 region has the DNA TGTGCCAGCAGCATTGACTGGGCGACGGGAGAGCAGTACTTC. Full variable domain (missing parts from reference TRBV5-4 and TRBJ2-7): ETGVTQSPTHLIKTRGQQVTLRCSSQSGHNTVSWYQQALGQGPQFIFQYYREEENGRGNFPPRFSGLQFPNYSSELNVNALELDDSALYLCASSIDWATGEQYFGPGTRLTVT.

This sequence joins TRBV30 and TRBJ2-7; 7 bases align to TRBD2. The germline gives CDR1 GTSNPN, CDR2 SVGIG (reference sequence). The CDR3 has 14 residues. J gave up 0 bases and V 2 bases, and 4 bases lay outside the gene matches. Written as DNA, the CDR3 is TGTGCCTGGAGTACCCTAGCGGTCTCCTACGAGCAGTACTTC. Translation: CAWSTLAVSYEQYF.

The chain recombines TRBV28 with TRBJ2-5; D is possibly TRBD2 (5 bases). Germline CDR1 and CDR2: MDHEN and SYDVKM. V gave up 7 bases and J gave up 2 bases, with 11 bases separating them. The CDR3 contains 13 residues. CDR3 loop: CASTPTIQETQYF. CDR3 in DNA: TGTGCCAGCACTCCGACTATTCAAGAGACCCAGTACTTC.

A word on this clone: Relative to the germline gene, one junction end is altered; a read error may explain this. The chain recombines TRBV4-2 with TRBJ1-5, with D unresolved. The CDR3 consists of 15 residues. Germline V lookup: CDR1 LGHNA, CDR2 YNFKEQ. The CDR3 is CASSQESVSNQPQHF. DNA of the CDR3: TGTGCCAGCAGTCAAGAATCCGTGAGCAATCAGCCCCAGCATTTT.

This clone appeared a single time. This rearrangement joins TRBV3-1 (or the pseudogene TRBV3-2) to TRBJ2-5; TRBD2 agrees at 7 bases. Germline V gene data show CDR1 as LGHDT and CDR2 as YNNKEL (reference sequence). V trimming: 0 bases; J trimming: 5 bases; junction bases outside the gene matches: 9. The CDR3 contains 16 residues. Here the CDR3 DNA reads TGTGCCAGCAGCCAAGATTGGCTACCCGGGGGGGAGACCCAGTACTTC. Its translation is CASSQDWLPGGETQYF.

The rearrangement joins TRBV4-1 to TRBJ1-1; D unclear. Germline-derived CDR1 and CDR2 are MGHRA and YSYEKL. V lost 3 bases and J 7 bases, leaving 9 bases between the germline ends. This CDR3 spans 12 amino acids. CDR3: CASSHVPSEAFF. CDR3 coding DNA: TGCGCCAGCAGCCACGTCCCGAGTGAAGCTTTCTTT.

The V gene is TRBV19, the J gene TRBJ1-1; the D gene is possibly TRBD1 (5 bases). This CDR3 is built from 12 residues. Germline V gene lookup returns CDR1 LNHDA and CDR2 SQIVND (reference sequence). V lost 1 base to trimming and J lost 8 bases, with 8 bases between them. The CDR3 bases are TGTGCCAGTAGTATAGGACAGAGCGAAGCTTTCTTT. Translating it yields CASSIGQSEAFF. The full variable domain, completed using reference TRBV19 and TRBJ1-1, is DGGITQSPKYLFRKEGQNVTLSCEQNLNHDAMYWYRQDPGQGLRLIYYSQIVNDFQKGDIAEGYSVSREKKESFPLTVTSAQKNPTAFYLCASSIGQSEAFFGQGTRLTVV.

The rearrangement joins TRBV5-1 to TRBJ1-2; D is unclear. The CDR3 contains 15 residues. Deletions cut 1 base from V and 5 bases from J, with 15 bases between. Germline V CDR1 and CDR2: SGHRS, YFSETQ. The CDR3 spells CASSLTDTNSYGYTF. In DNA form, the CDR3 reads TGCGCCAGCAGCTTGACAGATACCAACTCTTATGGCTACACCTTC.

V and J are TRBV12-3 or TRBV12-4 and TRBJ1-2; 11 nucleotides align to TRBD1. The CDR3 is made up of 13 amino acids. Germline trimming cut 5 bases from V and 8 bases from J; bases unmatched to any gene: 4. CDR3 region: CASSKGQGGGYTF. CDR3 sequence (DNA): TGTGCCAGCAGTAAGGGACAGGGGGGCGGCTACACCTTC.

J is TRBJ1-4 and V is TRBV16, with 9 bases fitting TRBD1. The CDR3 totals 15 residues. The germline V gene encodes CDR1 KGHSY and CDR2 FQNENV. Germline trimming cut 4 bases from V and 5 bases from J; bases unmatched to any gene: 5. CDR3 sequence: CASSRRQGENEKLFF. The CDR3 nucleotides are TGTGCCAGCAGCCGGAGACAGGGGGAAAATGAAAAACTGTTTTTT.

This clone occurred once. The chain has TRBV15 and TRBJ1-5; possibly TRBD1 for D (5 bases). The ends were cut back, 0 bases at V and 9 bases at J, with 15 bases in the middle. This CDR3 spans 15 amino acids. Germline CDR1 reads LNHNV; CDR2 reads YYDKDF (reference sequence). The CDR3 DNA follows: TGTGCCACCAGCAGAGAGGTGGCCCGGGGGTGGCCCCAGCATTTT. Its protein product is CATSREVARGWPQHF.

This rearrangement joins TRBV18 to TRBJ1-2; no reliable D call. The CDR3 has 15 residues. CDR1 is KGHSH, CDR2 LQKENI, per germline. Trimming took 3 bases from V and 1 from J, leaving 12 bases between them. CDR3 nucleotide sequence: TGTGCCAGCTCACCTGGTGCAGATTATAACTATGGCTACACCTTC. This encodes CASSPGADYNYGYTF.

The chain couples TRBV7-8 to TRBJ2-7; 12 nucleotides line up with TRBD2. The V gene end was trimmed by 5 bases and the J gene end by 2 bases; junction bases not matched to a gene: 7. Germline V CDR1 and CDR2: SGHVS, FQNEAQ. CDR3 length: 16 amino acids. CDR3 residues: CASSTSTSGGTYEQYF. CDR3 nucleotides: TGTGCCAGCAGCACTTCAACTAGCGGGGGGACCTACGAGCAGTACTTC.

The V gene is TRBV30, the J gene TRBJ1-5; the D gene is possibly TRBD1 (5 bases). The CDR3 covers 17 residues. The germline gives CDR1 GTSNPN, CDR2 SVGIG (reference sequence). Trimming took off 0 bases at V and 2 bases at J, with 17 bases between the two ends. CDR3 bases: TGTGCCTGGAGTGTACCGGTGTTTAGGGGCGGCAATCAGCCCCAGCATTTT. Translating it yields CAWSVPVFRGGNQPQHF.

Only one count was recorded for this clone. The CDR3 DNA reads TGTGCCAGCAGCCAAGACGGGATTTACTACGAGCAGTACTTC. Translation gives CASSQDGIYYEQYF. The genes are TRBV14 and TRBJ2-7; D is perhaps TRBD2 (5 bases). The CDR3 sequence is 14 residues long. Trimming left V 0 bases short and J 3 bases short, with 9 bases between. Germline assignment: CDR1 SGHDN and CDR2 FVKESK.

The J gene is TRBJ2-1, the V gene TRBV6-5, with TRBD1 identical over 7 bases. CDR3 length: 14 amino acids. Germline V CDR1 and CDR2: MNHEY, SVGAGI. J lost 7 bases, V lost 2 bases, and 5 bases had no gene match. This chain's CDR3 is CASSYEGQKNEQFF. CDR3 DNA: TGTGCCAGCAGTTACGAGGGACAGAAGAATGAGCAGTTCTTC.

The chain carries TRBV24-1 and TRBJ2-3; 11 nucleotides match TRBD2. The germline gives CDR1 KGHDR, CDR2 SFDVKD. This CDR3 has 19 residues. Trimming removed 1 base from V and 0 bases from J; junction bases left unmatched: 8. The CDR3 bases are TGTGCCACCAGTGATTTCTCCGGGACTAGCGGTTCTAGCACAGATACGCAGTATTTT. Translation: CATSDFSGTSGSSTDTQYF.

In this sample, this clone turned up once. The V gene is TRBV7-8, the J gene TRBJ2-3; D is possibly TRBD2 (5 bases). CDR3 length: 16 amino acids. Germline V gene sequence: CDR1 SGHVS, CDR2 FQNEAQ. V was pared by 6 bases and J by 0 bases, with 16 bases between. The CDR3 reads CASSSLRATSTDTQYF. Here the CDR3 DNA reads TGTGCCAGCAGTAGTCTGAGGGCGACCAGCACAGATACGCAGTATTTT.